The 31 T cell receptor beta chains listed next were all sequenced from one sample in a study of blood T cells in healthy people across ages. Next came a second PCR, run for 7 to 11 cycles, which used a sample-barcoded 5' primer along with a J-beta primer mix. MiXCR was run by TCRdb on the 5' RACE reads, yielding one entry per CDR3 protein. The sample shows 850,000 to 950,000 distinct CDR3 sequences, more than 25% of them seen only once. The sample comprised blood. Receptors originate from a woman aged 80 or over in good health.

On this clonotype itself: A single base separates this from a much larger clone, so it may be a read error. This CDR3 is missing its conserved last phenylalanine or tryptophan, likely due to a read error. The chain combines TRBV6-6 with TRBJ2-5, with unresolved D. V lost 5 bases and J lost 5, with 12 bases in between. This CDR3 is 13 amino acids long. The germline V gene encodes CDR1 MNHNY and CDR2 SVGAGI (reference sequence). The CDR3 sequence: CASSVQITETQYV. CDR3 DNA: TGTGCCAGCAGTGTACAGATAACGGAGACCCAGTACGTC.

The table lists this clonotype with many counts. This chain links TRBV18 with TRBJ2-7, with 12 bases identical to TRBD2. In germline, CDR1 is KGHSH, CDR2 LQKENI. With V trimmed by 3 bases and J by 9 bases, 9 bases remained unmatched. The CDR3 is 15 residues long. The CDR3 DNA reads TGTGCCAGCTCACCGGAGCTCGGACTAGCGGGGTCGCAGTACTTC. This gives the protein CASSPELGLAGSQYF.

There are a few counts of this clonotype. The CDR3 nucleotides are TGTGCCAGCACCACTGGGGGACTAGCGGGCAATGAGCAGTTCTTC. It yields the protein CASTTGGLAGNEQFF. The V gene is TRBV27, the J gene TRBJ2-1; 12 nucleotides align to TRBD2. J lost 6 bases, V lost 7 bases, and 7 bases had no gene match. Germline assignment: CDR1 MNHEY and CDR2 SMNVEV (reference sequence). The CDR3 has 15 amino acids.

A remark on this clonotype: A much larger clone sits a single nucleotide away, making a read error possible. The CDR3 reads CANRNPGSQETQYF. In nucleotides, the CDR3 is TGTGCCAACAGGAACCCAGGGTCCCAAGAGACCCAGTACTTC. The gene calls are TRBV6-2 or TRBV6-3 and TRBJ2-5; possible D gene TRBD1, 5 bases. The CDR3 is 14 residues long. With 10 bases removed from V and 1 base from J, the gap between germline ends came to 16 bases. Germline V lookup: CDR1 MNHEY, CDR2 SVGEGT.

In its sample, this clonotype was seen a few times. This clone may be a read error of a much larger clone one base away. V usage is TRBV24-1 and J usage is TRBJ2-1, with a tentative D call TRBD2 (5 bases). The V end lost 3 bases, the J end lost 13 bases, and 15 bases lay between the germline ends. Germline V gene lookup returns CDR1 KGHDR and CDR2 SFDVKD. The CDR3 is 13 amino acids. CDR3 sequence reads: CATSDGEQETQFF. The CDR3 DNA is TGTGCCACCAGTGATGGGGAGCAAGAGACCCAGTTCTTC.

This CDR3 reads CSATDGGNTEAFF. The CDR3 DNA reads as TGCAGTGCCACGGACGGTGGGAACACTGAAGCTTTCTTT. This chain connects TRBV20-1 to TRBJ1-1; the D is unclear. This CDR3 comprises 13 residues. V lost 6 bases, J lost 1 base, and 12 bases lay in between. Germline V gene sequence: CDR1 DFQATT, CDR2 SNEGSKA (reference sequence).

The chain recombines TRBV18 with TRBJ1-1, with 8 bases aligning to TRBD1. The CDR3 is 17 amino acids. V was pared by 1 base and J by 1 base, with 8 bases of the junction left unmatched. The germline gives CDR1 KGHSH, CDR2 LQKENI. The CDR3 loop reads CASSPLTRGRRNTEAFF. The CDR3 DNA reads as TGTGCCAGCTCACCACTGACCAGGGGGCGAAGGAACACTGAAGCTTTCTTT.

This chain connects TRBV21-1 to TRBJ1-4; the D call TRBD1 from the table was never checked on the DNA. TRBV21-1 is an annotated pseudogene. CDR3 length: 14 residues. In DNA, the CDR3 is TGTGCCAGCAGCCCGGGGACCATTGGGGAAAAACTGTTTTTT. Translated, it gives CASSPGTIGEKLFF.

To note about this clonotype: A much bigger clone sits one base away, suggesting this may be a read error. The V gene is TRBV20-1, the J gene TRBJ1-2; no definite D call. V lost 3 bases to trimming and J lost 6 bases, with 11 bases between them. The CDR3 covers 12 residues. The germline gives CDR1 DFQATT, CDR2 SNEGSKA (reference sequence). CDR3 bases: TGCAGTGCTAGTAAAGACGGGGATGGCTACACCTTC. Its protein product is CSASKDGDGYTF.

The chain couples TRBV7-9 to TRBJ2-1; 10 bases align to TRBD2. The CDR3 consists of 16 residues. The V segment lost 3 bases and the J segment 3 bases; nucleotides outside the gene matches: 5. Germline V lookup: CDR1 SEHNR, CDR2 FQNEAQ (reference sequence). CDR3 loop: CASSLATSGFYNEQFF. In nucleotides, the CDR3 is TGTGCCAGCAGCTTGGCGACTAGCGGGTTCTACAATGAGCAGTTCTTC.

This clonotype appeared a single time. The chain's CDR3 is CASSAQGRKGYTF. In DNA form, the CDR3 reads TGTGCCAGCAGCGCTCAGGGACGAAAAGGCTACACCTTC. The rearrangement joins TRBV12-3 or TRBV12-4 to TRBJ1-2, with a weak D call TRBD1 (5 bases). Deletions cut 6 bases from V and 8 bases from J, with 16 bases between. The CDR3 length is 13 residues.

The chain links TRBV10-3 to TRBJ2-7, with D unresolved. V lost 0 bases and J 2 bases, leaving 14 bases between the germline ends. Germline V gives CDR1 ENHRY, CDR2 SYGVKD. CDR3 length: 16 residues. The DNA for the CDR3 is TGTGCCATCAGTGAGTCCGTTATTGCGGATGCCTACGAGCAGTACTTC. Translated: CAISESVIADAYEQYF.

This chain links TRBV12-3 or TRBV12-4 with TRBJ1-2; possible D gene TRBD1, 5 bases. Trimming shortened V by 6 bases and J by 4 bases, and 12 bases separated the two germline ends. The CDR3 spans 13 residues. The CDR3 loop is CASSLGVSYGYTF. The CDR3 bases are TGTGCCAGCAGCCTAGGGGTGTCCTATGGCTACACCTTC.

This clonotype was observed many times. The chain carries TRBV29-1 and TRBJ1-2; no definite D call. V was trimmed by 4 bases and J by 8 bases, leaving 17 bases between them. The CDR3 totals 13 residues. The germline gives CDR1 SQVTM, CDR2 ANQGSEA. CDR3 in amino acids: CSVAGSNLRGYTF. For the CDR3, the DNA is TGCAGCGTTGCCGGGAGCAACCTGCGGGGCTACACCTTC.

This clonotype was seen a few times. The CDR3 region has the DNA TGCGCCAGCAGCTGGCAGGGGGCCCATAATGAAAAACTGTTTTTT. Residues: CASSWQGAHNEKLFF. This chain uses TRBV5-1 with TRBJ1-4; 8 bases are shared with TRBD1. The length of the CDR3 is 15 residues. Germline CDR1 is SGHRS and CDR2 is YFSETQ. V lost 3 bases to trimming and J lost 4 bases; unmatched junction nucleotides: 5.

This clonotype appeared many times. V gene TRBV10-2 combines with J gene TRBJ2-3, with TRBD1 matching over 7 bases. V lost 3 bases and J lost 1; bases outside the gene matches: 1. This CDR3 contains 14 residues. The germline V gene encodes CDR1 WSHSY and CDR2 SAAADI. The chain's CDR3 is CASSDTGGTDTQYF. The CDR3 DNA reads as TGCGCCAGCAGTGATACAGGGGGCACAGATACGCAGTATTTT.

J is TRBJ1-1 and V is TRBV7-9, with D perhaps TRBD1 (5 bases). Germline lookup yields CDR1 SEHNR and CDR2 FQNEAQ (reference sequence). V was cut by 5 bases and J by 5 bases, with 18 bases left in between. This CDR3 contains 15 residues. The CDR3 is CASSPSGGKVTEAFF. For the CDR3, the DNA is TGTGCCAGCAGCCCCTCGGGGGGGAAGGTGACTGAAGCTTTCTTT.

This clonotype was seen a few times. The V and J genes are TRBV4-2 and TRBJ1-5; D remains ambiguous. CDR3 length: 13 amino acids. The V end was cut by 0 bases, the J end by 5 bases, with 5 bases between. Per germline, CDR1 LGHNA and CDR2 YNFKEQ. The CDR3 region is CASSQDYDQPQHF. CDR3 DNA sequence: TGTGCCAGCAGCCAAGATTATGATCAGCCCCAGCATTTT.

In this sample, this clonotype turned up many times. The chain couples TRBV7-9 to TRBJ2-5; D possibly corresponds to TRBD2 (5 bases). Germline assignment: CDR1 SEHNR and CDR2 FQNEAQ (reference sequence). V lost 5 bases, J lost 1 base, and 11 bases lay in between. The CDR3 extends over 14 amino acids. The CDR3 DNA follows: TGTGCCAGCAGCAAAACTAGAACCCAAGAGACCCAGTACTTC. It specifies CASSKTRTQETQYF.

The V gene is TRBV9, the J gene TRBJ1-5; D possibly corresponds to TRBD1 (5 bases). V was shortened by 0 bases and J by 2 bases, with 12 bases between the two germline ends. The CDR3 covers 16 residues. Germline V gives CDR1 SGDLS, CDR2 YYNGEE. The CDR3 sequence is CASSVGSQGGNQPQHF. CDR3 nucleotide sequence: TGTGCCAGCAGCGTAGGAAGTCAGGGAGGCAATCAGCCCCAGCATTTT.

This chain links TRBV30 with TRBJ1-5, with D uncertain. Germline V gene lookup returns CDR1 GTSNPN and CDR2 SVGIG (reference sequence). CDR3 length: 14 amino acids. V gave up 0 bases and J gave up 1 base, with 7 bases separating them. The CDR3 region is CAWSVKESNQPQHF. DNA of the CDR3: TGTGCCTGGAGTGTAAAGGAAAGCAATCAGCCCCAGCATTTT.

At least ten counts were recorded for this clonotype. This rearrangement joins TRBV24-1 to TRBJ2-3, with 7 positions matching TRBD1. Germline values: CDR1 KGHDR, CDR2 SFDVKD. V lost 5 bases, J lost 2 bases, and 6 bases stayed unmatched. This CDR3 is 15 amino acids long. The CDR3 here is CATSGWDRFTDTQYF. In nucleotides, the CDR3 is TGTGCCACCAGTGGCTGGGACAGATTCACAGATACGCAGTATTTT.

This chain links TRBV12-3 or TRBV12-4 with TRBJ2-2; D may be TRBD2 (7 bases). The CDR3 sequence is 16 residues long. Trimming left V 6 bases short and J 4 bases short, with 18 bases between. Here the CDR3 DNA reads TGTGCCAGCAGCCCACCGGGCGGGGGCTCCACCGGGGAGCTGTTTTTT. It specifies CASSPPGGGSTGELFF.

Comment on this clonotype: A much larger clone sits a single nucleotide away, making a read error possible. This chain connects TRBV27 to TRBJ2-7; a possible D gene is TRBD2 (5 bases). Germline lookup yields CDR1 MNHEY and CDR2 SMNVEV (reference sequence). CDR3 length equals 12 residues. This chain's CDR3 is CVSGPQIYEQYF. The CDR3, as DNA: TGTGTCAGCGGCCCTCAGATCTACGAGCAGTACTTC.

This clonotype has more than one count but fewer than ten. J is TRBJ1-2 and V is TRBV6-2 or TRBV6-3; a possible D gene is TRBD1 (5 bases). This CDR3 region has 16 residues. Germline V CDR1 and CDR2: MNHEY, SVGEGT. Trimming stripped 6 bases from V and 3 bases from J, with 20 bases between. The CDR3 sequence is CASRPLGAGVDYGYTF. CDR3 coding DNA: TGTGCCAGCAGGCCTCTTGGGGCGGGTGTCGACTATGGCTACACCTTC.

V and J are TRBV20-1 and TRBJ1-5, with D uncertain. The germline V and J ends were trimmed by 0 bases and 4 bases, with 13 bases remaining between them. Germline V lookup: CDR1 DFQATT, CDR2 SNEGSKA (reference sequence). CDR3 length equals 15 residues. CDR3 in amino acids: CSARDSATGNQPQHF. In DNA form, the CDR3 reads TGCAGTGCTAGAGATTCCGCGACCGGAAATCAGCCCCAGCATTTT.

This chain connects TRBV12-3 or TRBV12-4 to TRBJ2-7; D might be TRBD1 or TRBD2, each matching 5 bases. CDR3 size: 11 residues. V gave up 6 bases and J gave up 6 bases, with 9 bases separating them. CDR3 loop: CASRLGREQYF. DNA for the CDR3: TGTGCCAGCAGGTTGGGACGCGAGCAGTACTTC.

This clonotype was counted a few times. The chain has TRBV18 and TRBJ1-4; D not resolved. Germline V CDR1 and CDR2: KGHSH, LQKENI. This CDR3 contains 13 residues. V gave up 8 bases and J gave up 8 bases, with 15 bases separating them. In DNA, the CDR3 is TGTGCCAGCAGCCCGGTGGGAGGCGAAAAACTGTTTTTT. Its translation: CASSPVGGEKLFF. The variable domain in full, with the rest retrieved from reference TRBV18 and TRBJ1-4, is NAGVMQNPRHLVRRRGQEARLRCSPMKGHSHVYWYRQLPEEGLKFMVYLQKENIIDESGMPKERFSAEFPKEGPSILRIQQVVRGDSAAYFCASSPVGGEKLFFGSGTQLSVL.

The rearrangement uses TRBV7-2 and TRBJ2-3, with a possible D match to TRBD2 (6 bases). CDR1 SGHTA and CDR2 FQGNSA come from the germline V gene. The CDR3 is made up of 14 amino acids. V lost 5 bases and J 4 bases, leaving 13 bases between the germline ends. CDR3 loop: CASSPRLVSDTQYF. The CDR3 nucleotides are TGTGCCAGCAGCCCCCGACTAGTATCAGATACGCAGTATTTT.

This clonotype was observed many times. This chain uses TRBV4-3 with TRBJ1-2; D not certain. Germline V gene sequence: CDR1 LGHNA, CDR2 YSLEER. Trimming left V 3 bases short and J 2 bases short, with 10 bases between. CDR3 length: 14 residues. The CDR3 nucleotides read TGCGCCAGCAGCCACCCGGGGTCGAACTATGGCTACACCTTC. Protein: CASSHPGSNYGYTF.

This clonotype was recorded at least ten times. V and J are TRBV5-6 and TRBJ2-7, with D perhaps TRBD1 (6 bases). This CDR3 region has 13 residues. From germline, CDR1 is SGHDT and CDR2 YYEEEE. The V and J ends lost 7 bases and 3 bases respectively, with 14 bases between them. The CDR3 bases are TGTGCCAGCGCCAGCAGGGGCAACTACGAGCAGTACTTC. Translating it yields CASASRGNYEQYF.